A single sample gave rise to the 18 T cell receptor beta chains below, sequenced in a study of Ad26.COV2.S vaccination and SARS-CoV-2 variants (dated by TCRdb to 2020 to 2022). The library was built by means of the immunoSEQ multiplex PCR assay. Not all clones reach the TCRdb copy of this immuneACCESS table, which keeps in-frame sequences only. Checked studies attribute under half of the gap to unresolved V genes and leave the rest unexplained. This sample gives around 450,000 clones in total; 85% to 90% of them show up just once. The top ten clonotypes cover around 3.6% of the sample. The treatment or condition label here, explained by the study, means: around 19 received Ad26.COV2.S at low or high dose, single or two shots; a few received placebo; per-sample allocation not given. For vaccine and placebo recipients, repertoires were sequenced using samples collected on day 63 after the first injection.

Sequencing used peripheral blood, obtained in a trial of Ad26.COV2.S vaccine versus placebo. The receptors derive from a person between 18 and 60 years old who received the Ad26.COV2.S COVID-19 vaccine or a placebo.

The rearrangement uses TRBV29-1 and TRBJ1-2; D perhaps matches TRBD1 (5 bases). Trimming pared 7 bases from V and 2 bases from J, leaving 11 bases between. Per germline, CDR1 SQVTM and CDR2 ANQGSEA. The CDR3 is 12 amino acids. The CDR3 is CSARDRNYGYTF. The CDR3 coding sequence is TGCAGCGCAAGAGACAGAAACTATGGCTACACCTTC.

The chain recombines TRBV3-1 (or the pseudogene TRBV3-2) with TRBJ1-3; 7 bases map to TRBD1. Germline values: CDR1 LGHDT, CDR2 YNNKEL (reference sequence). V trimming: 2 bases; J trimming: 3 bases; junction bases outside the gene matches: 7. This CDR3 region has 16 residues. CDR3 region: CASSQPSGGGGNTIYF. The CDR3 bases are TGTGCCAGCAGCCAACCCTCAGGGGGAGGTGGAAACACCATATATTTT.

The genes are TRBV5-6 and TRBJ1-1; TRBD1 might be the D (5 bases). The V and J ends lost 5 bases and 10 bases respectively, with 18 bases between them. CDR3 length: 13 residues. Germline lookup yields CDR1 SGHDT and CDR2 YYEEEE. The chain's CDR3 is CASSYRRGPGAFF. The DNA for the CDR3 is TGTGCCAGCAGTTACAGGAGGGGCCCAGGAGCTTTCTTT.

V usage is TRBV10-3 and J usage is TRBJ1-6, with no clear D. Trimming removed 3 bases at V and 7 bases at J, with 10 bases between. In germline, CDR1 is ENHRY, CDR2 SYGVKD. The CDR3 totals 14 residues. Here the CDR3 reads CAISDSIVNSPLHF. CDR3 bases: TGTGCCATCAGTGATTCGATAGTCAATTCACCCCTCCACTTT.

The genes are TRBV4-3 and TRBJ2-1; 9 nucleotides match TRBD1. CDR1 LGHNA and CDR2 YSLEER come from the germline V gene. This CDR3 has 16 amino acids. Unmatched junction bases numbered 5, after V lost 1 base and J lost 4 bases. CDR3 amino acids: CASSQVVGQGYNEQFF. CDR3 DNA sequence: TGCGCCAGCAGCCAAGTAGTAGGACAGGGGTACAATGAGCAGTTCTTC.

The genes are TRBV6-6 and TRBJ2-5; a possible D gene is TRBD1 (6 bases). CDR3 size: 13 residues. Germline assignment: CDR1 MNHNY and CDR2 SVGAGI (reference sequence). V lost 5 bases to trimming and J lost 5 bases, with 12 bases between them. The CDR3 sequence: CASSLRGLETQYF. The DNA of the CDR3 is TGTGCCAGCAGTCTCAGGGGATTGGAGACCCAGTACTTC.

The chain recombines TRBV2 with TRBJ2-2; no firm D call. This CDR3 has 14 residues. CDR1 SNHLY and CDR2 FYNNEI come from the germline V gene. V was clipped by 10 bases and J by 0 bases, with 12 bases between them. Written as DNA, the CDR3 is TGTGCCACCATGTCCGGAGCGAACACCGGGGAGCTGTTTTTT. It codes for CATMSGANTGELFF.

The chain recombines TRBV7-2 with TRBJ1-3, with no clear D. The CDR3 runs 12 residues. Germline CDR1 and CDR2: SGHTA and FQGNSA. The V end lost 4 bases, the J end lost 8 bases, and 9 bases lay between the germline ends. CDR3 amino acids: CASSYYGDTIYF. The CDR3 DNA reads TGTGCCAGCAGCTACTACGGAGACACCATATATTTT.

The rearrangement uses TRBV7-2 and TRBJ1-5; D unclear. Deletions cut 1 base from V and 7 bases from J, with 8 bases between. CDR3 length equals 13 residues. In germline, CDR1 is SGHTA, CDR2 FQGNSA. The CDR3 here is CASSLVNGQPQHF. CDR3 DNA sequence: TGTGCCAGCAGCTTAGTCAACGGACAGCCCCAGCATTTT. Looking up the rest from reference TRBV7-2 and TRBJ1-5 gives the full variable domain: GAGVSQSPSNKVTEKGKDVELRCDPISGHTALYWYRQSLGQGLEFLIYFQGNSAPDKSGLPSDRFSAERTGGSVSTLTIQRTQQEDSAVYLCASSLVNGQPQHFGDGTRLSIL.

The rearrangement uses TRBV29-1 and TRBJ1-2, with 8 bases that match TRBD1. The CDR3 loop spans 12 amino acids. Germline trimming cut 6 bases from V and 6 bases from J; bases unmatched to any gene: 6. From germline, CDR1 is SQVTM and CDR2 ANQGSEA. The CDR3 DNA follows: TGCAGCGTAGGTGGGACAGGAGATGGCTACACCTTC. This translates into CSVGGTGDGYTF.

This chain joins TRBV7-9 and TRBJ2-5; D possibly corresponds to TRBD2 (6 bases). Germline lookup yields CDR1 SEHNR and CDR2 FQNEAQ (reference sequence). This CDR3 has 15 amino acids. Trimming removed 1 base from V and 3 bases from J, with 12 bases in between. As DNA, the CDR3 is TGTGCCAGCAGCTTAGTAAGTCTAGCGAAAGAGACCCAGTACTTC. Translating it yields CASSLVSLAKETQYF. The variable domain in full, completed from reference TRBV7-9 and TRBJ2-5, reads DTGVSQNPRHKITKRGQNVTFRCDPISEHNRLYWYRQTLGQGPEFLTYFQNEAQLEKSRLLSDRFSAERPKGSFSTLEIQRTEQGDSAMYLCASSLVSLAKETQYFGPGTRLLVL.

This CDR3 is CASSLVTWGGGELFF. CDR3 DNA sequence: TGTGCCAGCAGCTTGGTTACCTGGGGAGGTGGGGAGCTGTTTTTT. The chain carries TRBV11-2 and TRBJ2-2; D might be TRBD2 (6 bases). The length of the CDR3 is 15 residues. In germline, CDR1 is SGHAT, CDR2 FQNNGV. The V end lost 3 bases, the J end lost 8 bases, and 16 bases lay between the germline ends.

The chain links TRBV29-1 to TRBJ2-7; weak D call: TRBD2 (6 bases). Looked up from germline, CDR1 is SQVTM and CDR2 is ANQGSEA. V lost 3 bases to trimming and J lost 3 bases, with 15 bases between them. CDR3 length: 14 residues. Here the CDR3 reads CSVEEGTIGYEQYF. CDR3 DNA: TGCAGCGTTGAGGAGGGGACGATCGGCTACGAGCAGTACTTC.

This clone was found a few times. The DNA of the CDR3 is TGTGCCAGCAGCCCCCCAGCCAACACTGAAGCTTTCTTT. It yields the protein CASSPPANTEAFF. The rearrangement uses TRBV3-1 (or the pseudogene TRBV3-2) and TRBJ1-1; D remains unclear. Germline CDR1 LGHDT, CDR2 YNNKEL (reference sequence). V shed 4 bases and J shed 2 bases, with 8 bases lying between them. The CDR3 runs to 13 residues.

This chain connects TRBV11-2 to TRBJ1-6, with D possibly TRBD1 on 5 matching bases. Trimming shortened V by 2 bases and J by 2 bases, and 10 bases separated the two germline ends. This CDR3 spans 16 amino acids. Germline lookup yields CDR1 SGHAT and CDR2 FQNNGV. The CDR3 region is CASSLYGGPYNSPLHF. As DNA, the CDR3 is TGTGCCAGCAGCTTATACGGGGGACCCTATAATTCACCCCTCCACTTT.

The chain combines TRBV11-3 with TRBJ2-3; TRBD2 is a possible D gene (5 bases). This CDR3 is built from 13 residues. V gave up 4 bases and J gave up 1 base, with 6 bases separating them. The germline V gene encodes CDR1 SGHNT and CDR2 YENEEA. In DNA form, the CDR3 reads TGTGCCAGCAGCTCGAGGGGCACAGATACGCAGTATTTT. Its protein is CASSSRGTDTQYF.

The rearrangement links TRBV12-3 or TRBV12-4 to TRBJ2-5; D gene uncertain. The CDR3 length is 13 residues. V dropped 6 bases and J dropped 0 bases, with 8 bases sitting between them. The CDR3 DNA follows: TGTGCCAGCAGACAGACGGACCAAGAGACCCAGTACTTC. Encoded protein: CASRQTDQETQYF.

The V gene is TRBV27, the J gene TRBJ2-1, with TRBD2 identical over 8 bases. With 5 bases clipped from V and 3 bases from J, the junction kept 12 bases outside the gene matches. The CDR3 runs 17 residues. Germline lookup yields CDR1 MNHEY and CDR2 SMNVEV (reference sequence). CDR3 coding DNA: TGTGCCAGCAGTCCATTAGGTACTAGCGGTAGCTACAATGAGCAGTTCTTC. Translating it yields CASSPLGTSGSYNEQFF.